This TCR beta chain was sequenced during a study of regulatory T cells in long-lasting Graves disease. Study background: Over 5 years of antithyroid drugs with positive TSH receptor antibodies was taken to mean persistent Graves' disease.

Germline CDR1 reads LGHDT; CDR2 reads YNNKEL (reference sequence). The V gene end was trimmed by 3 bases and the J gene end by 4 bases; junction bases not matched to a gene: 6. CDR3 length: 15 amino acids. The sample's time point: persistent/refractory GD, antithyroid drugs over 5 years with positive TRAb. The TCR library used RNA extracted from PBMCs. The table lists this clonotype with many counts. Investigators prepared the TCR beta libraries by applying iRepertoire HTBI primers and Arm-PCR of CDR3 regions. Each CDR3 protein is one row after TCRdb ran MiXCR on the multiplex PCR reads. This sample has about 430,000 distinct CDR3 sequences, with around 20% found just once.

The receptor comes from a female donor with Graves disease. This chain uses TRBV3-1 with TRBJ1-2; 9 bases map to TRBD1. The sequencing used peripheral blood mononuclear cells (PBMCs), collected when the disease was refractory, from a patient treated with antithyroid drugs. The CDR3 DNA sequence: TGTGCCAGCAGCCAGGACAGGGGAGGGGGCTATGGCTACACCTTC. It encodes CASSQDRGGGYGYTF.